These T cell receptor beta chains were read from a single sample in a study of CD8 T cells in Susac syndrome. MiXCR, run by TCRdb on the immunoSEQ multiplex PCR reads, gives a single entry per CDR3 protein. The table lists more than 100,000 distinct CDR3 sequences, approximately 79% of them singletons. Material: CD8+ T cells from PBMCs. The receptors were sampled from a human donor with multiple sclerosis. The CDR3 runs from the conserved cysteine through the conserved F or W. Fields, in order: clone size, D gene, V gene, J gene, CDR3 DNA, CDR3 protein. D genes are given only for firm matches. Rows may omit the clone size; those that give it use once, few, many or a size class.

-	-	TRBV7-9	TRBJ1-2	TGTGCCAGCAGCTCCTCCATGAACTATGGCTACACCTTC	CASSSSMNYGYTF
-	-	TRBV19	TRBJ1-1	TGTGCCAGTAGTATGAGTCCGGCCACTGAAGCTTTCTTT	CASSMSPATEAFF
-	TRBD1	TRBV24-1	TRBJ2-3	TGTGCCACCAGACCCGGGACAGGGGGATTAACAGATACGCAGTATTTT	CATRPGTGGLTDTQYF
-	-	TRBV7-9	TRBJ2-1	TGTGCCAGCAGCCCACAGGGTAATGAGCAGTTCTTC	CASSPQGNEQFF
-	-	TRBV19	TRBJ2-2	TGTGCCACCAGAACCTGGGACACCGGGGAGCTGTTTTTT	CATRTWDTGELFF
once	TRBD1	TRBV25-1	TRBJ2-1	TGTGCCAGCAGGGGGACAGGGAGGTACAATGAGCAGTTCTTC	CASRGTGRYNEQFF
few	-	TRBV6-1	TRBJ2-1	TGTGCCAGCAGGCCCGCGTTGAGTTCCTACAATGAGCAGTTCTTC	CASRPALSSYNEQFF
-	TRBD1	TRBV29-1	TRBJ1-1	TGCAGCGTTGACAGGGGGATCGGATTCACTGAAGCTTTCTTT	CSVDRGIGFTEAFF
-	TRBD1	TRBV5-6	TRBJ1-2	TGTGCCAGCAGCTTGAGGACCGGGACAGGGGTCTATGGCTACACCTTC	CASSLRTGTGVYGYTF
-	-	TRBV29-1	TRBJ2-2	TGCAGCGTGCCAATCAAGGCCACCGGGGAGCTGTTTTTT	CSVPIKATGELFF
-	-	TRBV4-3	TRBJ2-5	TGCGCCAGCAGCCAGACGTTGGAGGGCCCGGGGGTCCCTCACCTACAGGAGACCCAGTACTTC	CASSQTLEGPGVPHLQETQYF
-	-	TRBV6-5	TRBJ2-1	TGTGCCAGCAGTTCCCTCATTGGTATGGGAGCCCGGGAGTTCTTC	CASSSLIGMGAREFF
once	TRBD2	TRBV12-3/TRBV12-4	TRBJ2-1	TGTGCCAGCAGGTCCCTAGCGGAAGGCTCCTACAATGAGCAGTTCTTC	CASRSLAEGSYNEQFF
-	-	TRBV19	TRBJ1-6	TGTGCCAGTAGTATAGGCGACGGTTATTCACCCCTCCACTTT	CASSIGDGYSPLHF
-	-	TRBV4-1	TRBJ1-1	TGCGCCAGCTCCCGGACAGACCTGGAAAACACTGAAGCTTTCTTT	CASSRTDLENTEAFF
-	-	TRBV6-5	TRBJ1-1	TGTGCCAGCAGTTACATGGGGGGTACTGAAGCTTTCTTT	CASSYMGGTEAFF
-	-	TRBV7-8	TRBJ2-7	TGTGCCAGCACCCGTAGTATTGGGTCCTTCTACGAGCAGTACTTC	CASTRSIGSFYEQYF
-	TRBD1	TRBV4-2	TRBJ2-2	TGTGCCAGCAGCCAACCGACAGGGGGCCACACCGGGGAGCTGTTTTTT	CASSQPTGGHTGELFF
once	-	TRBV11-2	TRBJ1-4	TGTGCCAGCAGCTTAGGTCCCGACACCAATGAAAAACTGTTTTTT	CASSLGPDTNEKLFF
-	-	TRBV3-1	TRBJ2-2	TGTGCCAGCAGCCAAGACGCGGGCACCACCGGGGAGCTGTTTTTT	CASSQDAGTTGELFF
-	-	TRBV27	TRBJ1-1	TGTGCCAGCAGCCGGGACACCCACACTGAAGCTTTCTTT	CASSRDTHTEAFF
-	TRBD2	TRBV27	TRBJ2-1	TGTGCCAGCAGTTTAGCGGGAGGGCAAAATGAGCAGTTCTTC	CASSLAGGQNEQFF
once	TRBD1	TRBV19	TRBJ2-3	TGTGCCAGTAGACCGGGACAGGGTCTAGATACGCAGTATTTT	CASRPGQGLDTQYF
-	-	TRBV7-9	TRBJ1-2	TGTGCCAGCAGCTTTTATAGTGGGTTCCTCGAGGAGGGCTACACCTTC	CASSFYSGFLEEGYTF
-	-	TRBV7-9	TRBJ2-1	TGTGCCAGCAGCCCTAAGGACAGAAGCTCCTACAATGAGCAGTTCTTC	CASSPKDRSSYNEQFF
few	TRBD1	TRBV7-9	TRBJ1-1	TGTGCCAGCAGCCACAGGGGTTTAGGACCTGAAGCTTTCTTT	CASSHRGLGPEAFF
-	-	TRBV4-1	TRBJ2-7	TGCGCCAGCAGCCGAGGAGGGAGCTCCTACGAGCAGTACTTC	CASSRGGSSYEQYF
-	TRBD1	TRBV4-1	TRBJ2-1	TGCGCCAGCAAGCCAGGGGGTAATAGCTTAAGCTCCTACAATGAGCAGTTCTTC	CASKPGGNSLSSYNEQFF
-	-	TRBV7-9	TRBJ2-3	TGTGCCAGCAGCTCCCGGGACTCCCAAGATACGCAGTATTTT	CASSSRDSQDTQYF